This T cell receptor beta chain was captured by sequencing in a study of blood T cell repertoires in COVID-19 (dated by TCRdb to between 2020 and 2021). With respect to the entire study: Samples from collaborators originated in the United States, Italy and Spain and spanned both the acute and convalescent phases of COVID-19. The prospective study material was composed of cDNA or gDNA derived from T cells, B-cell-depleted T cells, or PBMCs. Deeply sampled blood TCRbeta repertoires from subjects exposed to, actively infected with, or recovered from COVID-19 were included in the dataset. The repertoires were made available in a free public database intended to serve as a resource for research on the immune response to SARS-CoV-2. Samples came from the ongoing ImmuneRACE study (first 160 participants) plus 1,254 subjects from 6 global collaborators. A de-identified subject ID, COVID-19 status, age in years and sex were almost always included in the sample metadata. Where available, HLA class I and class II types were obtained from metadata supplied by the sample provider rather than from assay-based typing.

Concerning this clone itself: The specificity of this receptor is unknown. No much larger clonotype is one base removed from it; base qualities were not supplied.

The immunoSEQ Assay, a bias-controlled multiplex PCR, was used to amplify TCRbeta CDR3 regions from genomic DNA. In the source study's methods: Within the assay, amplification of reference gene primers was used to estimate how many nucleated cells each sample contained. To quantify the absolute abundance of each unique TCRbeta CDR3 rearrangement, sequence reads were collapsed and filtered. For each sample, productive Simpson clonality was calculated by taking the square root of Simpson's diversity index across productive rearrangements. TCRdb carries this immuneACCESS record with in-frame sequences only. Its versions omit some clonotypes, under half of them owing to an unresolved V gene in the studies checked, with the rest unexplained. V, J and clone size are taken as reported in that table, and D and trimming were inferred from the DNA itself. The sample table shows about 320,000 clones, and about 85% are seen once. Clones ranked in the top ten supply about 1.9% of the sample.

Overall study outcomes, separate from this receptor: The quantity of clinical and demographic metadata differed by source and by participant and was supplied without curation.

From the cysteine up to the phenylalanine, the CDR3 has a length of 18 residues. The read is trimmed to its CDR3 DNA, 54 bases read in frame from base 1. Between the V and J ends, shortened by 4 bases and 4 bases respectively, the junction contains 24 bases. Participants in the prospective study were enrolled through a virtual design, were aged about 18 to 89 years, and lived in roughly 24 United States geographic areas. In the prospective study, cohorts were assigned on the basis of participant-reported clinical history obtained from a screening survey and a study questionnaire. Exposed participants had been in contact with someone with a PCR-confirmed or clinician-diagnosed COVID-19 case within 2 weeks of study entry. In the prospective study, whole blood, serum and a nasopharyngeal or oropharyngeal swab were collected from each participant by mobile phlebotomists. Additional blood draws and questionnaires over a 2-month period could optionally be provided by prospective study participants. Before DNA extraction, blood samples from the prospective study were shipped at room temperature or frozen.

The sample was PBMCs or T cells enriched from blood (not recorded which). This receptor was identified in a woman in her twenties or thirties who had been exposed to COVID-19. The chain uses TRBV5-3 and TRBJ1-5; tentative D gene TRBD1, with 5 bases matching. TRBV5-3 is designated an ORF whose function remains uncertain. This receptor carries the CDR3 CARSPVLQDFNPNQPQHF. The DNA sequence is given as TGTGCCAGAAGCCCGGTGTTACAGGATTTTAACCCTAATCAGCCCCAGCATTTT.